This T cell receptor beta chain derives from a study of cytomegalovirus exposure and HLA in healthy donors. The donors were part of the approximately 120-subject validation cohort, which stood apart from the 666-subject first cohort. Some clones are missing from TCRdb's copy, which holds only in-frame ones; the method was immunoSEQ multiplex PCR. This table has fewer than 150,000 clones, 85% to 90% appearing once. The length of the CDR3 is 15 residues. Germline V CDR1 and CDR2: SGHNT, YYREEE (reference sequence). V gave up 2 bases and J gave up 7 bases; unmatched junction bases: 5. What was sequenced was PBMCs. The TCR comes from a woman aged 18-30 years in good health and CMV-seropositive. The chain uses TRBV5-4 and TRBJ2-1; 11 nucleotides match TRBD1. CDR3 amino acids: CASSFLGQGGNEQFF. DNA for the CDR3: TGTGCCAGCAGCTTTTTGGGACAGGGGGGAAATGAGCAGTTCTTC.